This T cell receptor (beta chain) comes out of a study of blood T cell repertoires in COVID-19. With 6 bases removed from V and 3 bases from J, the gap between germline ends came to 11 bases. There are 13 residues in the CDR3. The germline V gene encodes CDR1 SEHNR and CDR2 FQNEAQ (reference sequence). In the authors' methods: Reference gene primer amplification in the assay estimated nucleated cell counts. Clones were read by immunoSEQ multiplex PCR, and TCRdb kept only the in-frame ones, dropping some. From that table come the V and J calls and clone size; the DNA was used to work out D and trimming. The data hold more than 150,000 clones, with around 90% observed a single time.

The source is a man aged 40-50 years with acute or convalescent COVID-19. The chain couples TRBV7-9 to TRBJ1-1; TRBD1 is a possible D gene (5 bases). Sequencing was done on a sample of peripheral blood. The CDR3 DNA follows: TGTGCCAGCAGACCGTGGGGGGACACTGAAGCTTTCTTT. This encodes CASRPWGDTEAFF. Supplemented by reference TRBV7-9 and TRBJ1-1, the full variable domain reads DTGVSQNPRHKITKRGQNVTFRCDPISEHNRLYWYRQTLGQGPEFLTYFQNEAQLEKSRLLSDRFSAERPKGSFSTLEIQRTEQGDSAMYLCASRPWGDTEAFFGQGTRLTVV.